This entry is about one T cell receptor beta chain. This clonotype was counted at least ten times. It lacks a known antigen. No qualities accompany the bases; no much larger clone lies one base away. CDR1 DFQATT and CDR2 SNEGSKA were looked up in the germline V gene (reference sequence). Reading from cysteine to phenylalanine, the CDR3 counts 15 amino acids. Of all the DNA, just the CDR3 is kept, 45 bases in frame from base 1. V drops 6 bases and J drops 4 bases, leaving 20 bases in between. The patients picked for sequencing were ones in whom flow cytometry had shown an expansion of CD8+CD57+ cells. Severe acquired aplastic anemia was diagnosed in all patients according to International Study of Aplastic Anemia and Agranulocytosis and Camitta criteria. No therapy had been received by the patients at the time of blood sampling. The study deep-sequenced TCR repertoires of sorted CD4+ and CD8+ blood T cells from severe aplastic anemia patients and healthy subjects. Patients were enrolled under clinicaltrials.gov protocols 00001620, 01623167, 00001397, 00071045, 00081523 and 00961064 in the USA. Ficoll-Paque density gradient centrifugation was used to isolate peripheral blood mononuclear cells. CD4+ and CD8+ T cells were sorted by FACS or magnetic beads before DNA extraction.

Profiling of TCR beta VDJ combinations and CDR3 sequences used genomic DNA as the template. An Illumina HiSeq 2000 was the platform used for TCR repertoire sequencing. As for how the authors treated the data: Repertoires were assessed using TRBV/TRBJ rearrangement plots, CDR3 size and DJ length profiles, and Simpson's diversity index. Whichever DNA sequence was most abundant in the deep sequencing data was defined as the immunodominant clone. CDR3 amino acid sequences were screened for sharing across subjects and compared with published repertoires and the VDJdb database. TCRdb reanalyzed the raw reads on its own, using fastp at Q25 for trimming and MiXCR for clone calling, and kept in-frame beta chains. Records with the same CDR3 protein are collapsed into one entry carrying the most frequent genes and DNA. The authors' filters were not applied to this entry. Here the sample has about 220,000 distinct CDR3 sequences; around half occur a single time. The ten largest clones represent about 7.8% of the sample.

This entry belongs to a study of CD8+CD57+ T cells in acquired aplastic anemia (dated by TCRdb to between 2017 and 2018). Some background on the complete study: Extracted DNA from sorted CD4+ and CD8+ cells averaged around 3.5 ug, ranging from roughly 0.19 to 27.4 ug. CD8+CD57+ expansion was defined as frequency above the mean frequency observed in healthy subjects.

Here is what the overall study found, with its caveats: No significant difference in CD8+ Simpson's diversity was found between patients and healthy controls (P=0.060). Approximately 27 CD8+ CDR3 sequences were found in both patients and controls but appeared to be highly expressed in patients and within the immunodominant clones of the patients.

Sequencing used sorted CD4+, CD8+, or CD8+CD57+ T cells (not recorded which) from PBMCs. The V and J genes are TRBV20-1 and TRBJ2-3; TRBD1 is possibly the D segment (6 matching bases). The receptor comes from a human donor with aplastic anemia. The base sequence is TGCAGTGCACCGATAGGGGGAGCGTGGGCAGATACGCAGTATTTT. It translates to CSAPIGGAWADTQYF.